These 3 T cell receptor beta chains share one sample of origin, sequenced in a study of blood T cells in healthy people across ages. Sample-barcoded 5' priming and a J-beta primer mix drove a second PCR of roughly 7 to 11 cycles. TCRdb reanalysed the 5' RACE reads using MiXCR and keeps one entry per CDR3 protein. Of hundreds of thousands of distinct CDR3 sequences listed, over 45% are singletons. Material: blood. The receptors stem from a man in his thirties or forties in good health.

The chain joins TRBV29-1 to TRBJ2-3, with D tentatively TRBD1 (5 bases). Germline loops: CDR1 SQVTM, CDR2 ANQGSEA. Trimming removed 8 bases from V and 1 base from J, with 16 bases in between. This CDR3 has 14 residues. For the CDR3, the DNA is TGCAGCTCCGTAGTGCAGGGCCGCACAGATACGCAGTATTTT. Translation: CSSVVQGRTDTQYF.

This clonotype has more than one count but fewer than ten. The V and J genes are TRBV20-1 and TRBJ2-5; no clear D. Looked up from germline, CDR1 is DFQATT and CDR2 is SNEGSKA (reference sequence). The CDR3 extends over 12 amino acids. V lost 6 bases and J 1 base, leaving 9 bases between the germline ends. CDR3 sequence (DNA): TGCAGTGCCGCCCCGTTCCAAGAGACCCAGTACTTC. This translates into CSAAPFQETQYF.

V and J are TRBV9 and TRBJ1-5; possibly TRBD1 for D (6 bases). The germline V and J ends were trimmed by 4 bases and 7 bases, with 18 bases remaining between them. CDR3 size: 15 residues. The V gene's germline CDR1 is SGDLS and CDR2 YYNGEE. The CDR3 region has the DNA TGTGCCAGCAGCTCAGACGGGGGCAGTTACCAGCCCCAGCATTTT. The encoded protein is CASSSDGGSYQPQHF.